This T cell receptor beta chain emerged from a study of identical twins. Study-wide findings and caveats: The degree of excess twin sharing was weaker in beta out-of-frame sequences. Insertions were fewer in abundant cord blood beta clonotypes, whereas memory repertoires showed none of this pattern.

V lost 3 bases and J 8 bases, leaving 11 bases between the germline ends. This CDR3 is 13 amino acids long. This clonotype has a count of ten or more. The target antigen is unknown. TCRdb redid the calling of the 5' RACE reads with MiXCR, one entry per CDR3 protein. Of roughly 490,000 distinct CDR3 sequences in the sample, 14% were seen once. The same sample was also studied in work on yellow fever vaccine responses in identical twins. That report notes: Twins reportedly had a vaccine T cell response that seemed partly convergent, partly personalized.

Material for sequencing was CD4+ T cells sorted from blood. The receptor was derived from a young woman in good health. The chain has TRBV12-3 or TRBV12-4 and TRBJ2-1; no definite D call. For the CDR3, the DNA is TGTGCCAGCAGTTTCAGAGGTCCGGATGAGCAGTTCTTC. It codes for CASSFRGPDEQFF.